Below are 20 T cell receptor beta chains sequenced from a single sample in a study of T-cell memory formation after mild COVID-19. TCRdb itself ran the 5' RACE reads through MiXCR, one entry per CDR3 protein. Seen here are under 400,000 distinct CDR3 sequences, around 21% observed once, and the top ten hold around 12%. Sequencing was carried out using PBMCs or a T cell subset sorted from them (not recorded which). The receptors derive from an adult woman who had mild COVID-19 (a few samples of this study predate the infection). Cell type and time point are not known.

This clonotype was found many times. One end of the junction varies from germline; a read error may be responsible. The rearrangement links TRBV5-1 to TRBJ2-7, with D perhaps assigned TRBD1 or TRBD2 (5 bases each). Per germline, CDR1 SGHRS and CDR2 YFSETQ. This CDR3 has 13 residues. The CDR3 loop is CASSLGVSYEQYF. The CDR3 DNA is TGTGCCAGCAGCTTGGGGGTGTCCTACGAGCAGTACTTC.

This chain's CDR3 is CAISESTRPQETQYF. In DNA, the CDR3 is TGTGCCATCAGTGAGTCGACTCGGCCCCAAGAGACCCAGTACTTC. The chain links TRBV10-3 to TRBJ2-5; no firm D call. Germline V gene lookup returns CDR1 ENHRY and CDR2 SYGVKD. Trimming cost V 0 bases and J 1 base, with 9 bases left between them. There are 15 residues in the CDR3.

This clonotype was observed a few times. The chain is built from TRBV6-5 and TRBJ2-7; TRBD2 aligns across 12 bases. This CDR3 has 17 residues. V trimming: 5 bases; J trimming: 2 bases; junction bases outside the gene matches: 10. Germline values: CDR1 MNHEY, CDR2 SVGAGI. The CDR3 loop is CASSDRKASGRAYEQYF. In DNA form, the CDR3 reads TGTGCCAGCAGTGACCGAAAGGCTAGCGGGAGGGCCTACGAGCAGTACTTC.

This clonotype was picked up a small number of times. The chain recombines TRBV18 with TRBJ2-7; TRBD1 agrees at 7 bases. The CDR3 spans 13 residues. V trimming: 5 bases; J trimming: 3 bases; junction bases outside the gene matches: 4. Germline values: CDR1 KGHSH, CDR2 LQKENI. The CDR3 spells CASSTGTDYEQYF. As DNA, the CDR3 is TGTGCCAGCTCAACAGGGACAGACTACGAGCAGTACTTC.

This rearrangement joins TRBV27 to TRBJ1-1; D unclear. Germline V gene lookup returns CDR1 MNHEY and CDR2 SMNVEV (reference sequence). The germline V and J ends were trimmed by 2 bases and 0 bases, with 7 bases remaining between them. The CDR3 length is 14 residues. The CDR3 spells CASSLEPVNTEAFF. The CDR3 DNA is TGTGCCAGCAGTTTAGAGCCAGTGAACACTGAAGCTTTCTTT.

The chain couples TRBV29-1 to TRBJ2-7; 8 bases match TRBD1. Unmatched junction bases numbered 6, after V lost 4 bases and J lost 4 bases. CDR3 length: 13 residues. The germline gives CDR1 SQVTM, CDR2 ANQGSEA. The CDR3 protein is CSVATGERYEQYF. DNA of the CDR3: TGCAGCGTTGCGACAGGGGAACGGTACGAGCAGTACTTC.

V usage is TRBV12-3 or TRBV12-4 and J usage is TRBJ2-1, with a possible D match to TRBD2 (5 bases). The length of the CDR3 is 12 residues. V was pared by 5 bases and J by 9 bases, with 11 bases between. As DNA, the CDR3 is TGTGCCAGCAGTGACCGGCGGGTTGAGCAGTTCTTC. Its translation: CASSDRRVEQFF.

The sample holds a few counts of this clonotype. The chain recombines TRBV23-1 with TRBJ1-4; TRBD1 agrees at 7 bases. TRBV23-1 is recorded as an ORF, its role being uncertain. Trimming took 2 bases from V and 8 from J; bases not matched to a gene: 8. CDR3 size: 15 residues. Here the CDR3 DNA reads TGCGCCAGCAGTCAACCACAGGGGAACGAGGAAAAACTGTTTTTT. Its protein is CASSQPQGNEEKLFF.

A few counts support this clonotype. This sequence joins TRBV18 and TRBJ1-1; D is uncertain. Germline CDR1 reads KGHSH; CDR2 reads LQKENI. This CDR3 has 15 residues. Trimming took off 2 bases at V and 5 bases at J, with 15 bases between the two ends. This CDR3 is CASSPDRTIGTEAFF. In DNA, the CDR3 is TGTGCCAGCTCACCAGATAGGACCATAGGGACTGAAGCTTTCTTT.

This clonotype has only a few counts. This chain connects TRBV7-3 to TRBJ2-2; maybe TRBD2 (6 bases). CDR1 and CDR2 from the germline V gene are SGHTA and FQGTGA. The V and J ends lost 4 bases and 4 bases respectively, with 13 bases between them. The CDR3 has 15 amino acids. The CDR3 bases are TGTGCCAGCAGCTCCAGGGTGGGGGGCACCGGGGAGCTGTTTTTT. Residues: CASSSRVGGTGELFF.

CDR3 sequence reads: CSAGRLAGAEQYF. The CDR3, as DNA: TGCAGCGCAGGAAGACTAGCGGGAGCCGAGCAGTACTTC. The V and J genes are TRBV29-1 and TRBJ2-7; 12 bases map to TRBD2. Germline CDR1 and CDR2: SQVTM and ANQGSEA. The CDR3 extends over 13 amino acids. Trimming at V came to 7 bases and at J to 6 bases, leaving 7 bases not matched to a gene.

The chain combines TRBV21-1 with TRBJ2-7; the table names TRBD1, a call not compared with the DNA. TRBV21-1 is classified as a pseudogene. The CDR3 is 17 residues long. The DNA for the CDR3 is TGTGCCAGCAGCAAAGATGGGACAGGGGAGAGGACCTACGAGCAGTACTTC. Translated, it gives CASSKDGTGERTYEQYF.

Many counts were recorded for this clonotype. V and J are TRBV11-1 and TRBJ2-7, with D perhaps TRBD1 (6 bases). Germline values: CDR1 SGHAT, CDR2 FQDESV (reference sequence). CDR3 length: 13 amino acids. Between the trimmed V and J ends, which lost 2 bases and 3 bases, there was a span of 8 bases. The DNA for the CDR3 is TGTGCCAGCAGCTTATTCAGGGGCTACGAGCAGTACTTC. It codes for CASSLFRGYEQYF.

The rearrangement joins TRBV5-1 to TRBJ2-3, with D perhaps given as TRBD1 or TRBD2 (5 bases each). Trimming took 0 bases from V and 6 from J, leaving 11 bases between them. Per germline, CDR1 SGHRS and CDR2 YFSETQ. CDR3 length equals 14 residues. In DNA, the CDR3 is TGCGCCAGCAGCTTGGGGGGGAAGTCGGATACGCAGTATTTT. This codes for CASSLGGKSDTQYF. The entire variable domain, with the rest obtained from reference TRBV5-1 and TRBJ2-3, is as follows: KAGVTQTPRYLIKTRGQQVTLSCSPISGHRSVSWYQQTPGQGLQFLFEYFSETQRNKGNFPGRFSGRQFSNSRSEMNVSTLELGDSALYLCASSLGGKSDTQYFGPGTRLTVL.

This clonotype was counted many times. The rearrangement joins TRBV5-1 to TRBJ1-5; D unresolved. Germline CDR1 SGHRS, CDR2 YFSETQ. This CDR3 has 13 residues. The ends were cut back, 0 bases at V and 4 bases at J, with 5 bases in the middle. The CDR3 sequence is CASSLAPNQPQHF. DNA of the CDR3: TGCGCCAGCAGCTTGGCCCCGAATCAGCCCCAGCATTTT.

The V call is TRBV7-9, the J call TRBJ2-7; TRBD1 matches at 7 bases. The junction had 21 bases not matched to a gene; V was cut back by 7 bases and J by 0 bases. There are 19 residues in the CDR3. The germline gives CDR1 SEHNR, CDR2 FQNEAQ (reference sequence). As DNA, the CDR3 is TGTGCCAGCACCCCCGAAGAGGGGGCTACTGCTTACCGCTCCTACGAGCAGTACTTC. It yields the protein CASTPEEGATAYRSYEQYF.

This clonotype was picked up a small number of times. This chain connects TRBV5-1 to TRBJ2-1, with D possibly being TRBD2 (7 bases). The length of the CDR3 is 13 residues. The V and J ends lost 3 bases and 8 bases respectively, with 12 bases between them. The germline CDR1 and CDR2 sequences are SGHRS and YFSETQ. Here the CDR3 DNA reads TGCGCCAGCAGCTGGCGGGGGCGGGATGAGCAGTTCTTC. Translating gives CASSWRGRDEQFF. The variable domain in full, completed from reference TRBV5-1 and TRBJ2-1, reads KAGVTQTPRYLIKTRGQQVTLSCSPISGHRSVSWYQQTPGQGLQFLFEYFSETQRNKGNFPGRFSGRQFSNSRSEMNVSTLELGDSALYLCASSWRGRDEQFFGPGTRLTVL.

The genes are TRBV7-2 and TRBJ2-4; D perhaps matches TRBD2 (6 bases). The CDR3 length is 16 residues. Germline CDR1 reads SGHTA; CDR2 reads FQGNSA. Trimming stripped 1 base from V and 1 base from J, with 11 bases between. The CDR3: CASSLDLGGAKNIQYF. CDR3 bases: TGTGCCAGCAGCTTAGATTTAGGAGGGGCCAAAAACATTCAGTACTTC.

The rearrangement uses TRBV7-6 and TRBJ2-3; 12 bases are shared with TRBD2. V was clipped by 5 bases and J by 0 bases; unmatched bases: 15. The CDR3 totals 20 residues. In germline, CDR1 is SGHVS, CDR2 FNYEAQ. Here the CDR3 reads CASSVPTSGGFGTSTDTQYF. In DNA, the CDR3 is TGTGCCAGCAGCGTACCGACTAGCGGGGGTTTTGGGACTAGCACAGATACGCAGTATTTT.

The table lists this clonotype with many counts. The CDR3 nucleotides read TGTGCCAGCAGCTCGGGACAGGGGGATGGCTACACCTTC. It encodes CASSSGQGDGYTF. J is TRBJ1-2 and V is TRBV9; 11 bases line up with TRBD1. This CDR3 spans 13 amino acids. Per the germline V gene, CDR1 is SGDLS and CDR2 is YYNGEE. J gave up 6 bases and V 4 bases, and 2 bases lay outside the gene matches.